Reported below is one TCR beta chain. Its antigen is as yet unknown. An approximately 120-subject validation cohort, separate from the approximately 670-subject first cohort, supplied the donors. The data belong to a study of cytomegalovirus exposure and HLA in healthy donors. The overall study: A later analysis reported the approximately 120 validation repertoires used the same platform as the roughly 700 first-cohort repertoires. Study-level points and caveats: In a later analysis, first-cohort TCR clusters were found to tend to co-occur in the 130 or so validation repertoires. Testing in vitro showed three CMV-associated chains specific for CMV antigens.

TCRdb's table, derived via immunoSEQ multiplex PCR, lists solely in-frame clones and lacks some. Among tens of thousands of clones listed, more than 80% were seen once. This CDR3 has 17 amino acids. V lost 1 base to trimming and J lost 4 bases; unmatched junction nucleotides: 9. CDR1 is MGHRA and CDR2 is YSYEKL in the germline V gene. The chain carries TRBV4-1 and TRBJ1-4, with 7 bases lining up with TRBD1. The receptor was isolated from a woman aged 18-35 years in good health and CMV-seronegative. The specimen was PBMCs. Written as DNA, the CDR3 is TGCGCCAGCAGCCAAGCTCTTCTGGGACAGATTAATGAAAAACTGTTTTTT. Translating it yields CASSQALLGQINEKLFF.